Listed below are T cell receptor beta chains from one sample, sequenced in a study of cytomegalovirus exposure and HLA in healthy donors. Clones were read by immunoSEQ multiplex PCR, and TCRdb kept only the in-frame ones, dropping some. The sample holds 150,000 to 200,000 clones, approximately 78% seen once. Sequenced input: PBMCs. These TCRs come from a woman younger than 45 in good health and CMV-seronegative. The CDR3 runs from the conserved cysteine through the conserved F or W. Each record gives: V gene, J gene, clone size, D gene, CDR3 protein, CDR3 DNA. The D gene is left open where the match is weak. Only some rows state a clone size, as once, few, many or a class for expanded clones.

v_gene: TRBV19
j_gene: TRBJ1-4
abundance: NA
d_gene: TRBD1
CDR3aa: CASSRPDRSNEKLFF
CDR3nt: TGTGCCAGTAGTAGACCGGACAGGTCTAATGAAAAACTGTTTTTT

v_gene: TRBV30
j_gene: TRBJ1-1
abundance: once
d_gene: TRBD1
CDR3aa: CAWSTLPGQGLRAFF
CDR3nt: TGTGCCTGGTCCACTCTTCCGGGACAGGGGCTGCGAGCTTTCTTT

v_gene: TRBV6-6
j_gene: TRBJ2-3
abundance: NA
d_gene: NA
CDR3aa: CASSYPGFAPDTQYF
CDR3nt: TGTGCCAGCAGTTATCCGGGTTTTGCACCAGATACGCAGTATTTT

v_gene: TRBV30
j_gene: TRBJ1-6
abundance: NA
d_gene: TRBD1
CDR3aa: CAWRRGPPQSSLHF
CDR3nt: TGTGCCTGGAGGAGGGGGCCCCCTCAGAGCTCCCTCCACTTT

v_gene: TRBV18
j_gene: TRBJ1-3
abundance: NA
d_gene: NA
CDR3aa: CASSPTTVSTGNTIYF
CDR3nt: TGTGCCAGCTCACCAACGACAGTGAGCACTGGAAACACCATATATTTT

v_gene: TRBV2
j_gene: TRBJ1-1
abundance: NA
d_gene: NA
CDR3aa: CARTEILEGKAFF
CDR3nt: TGTGCCAGGACTGAGATCTTGGAGGGGAAAGCTTTCTTT

v_gene: TRBV10-1
j_gene: TRBJ1-1
abundance: few
d_gene: NA
CDR3aa: CASSEGGSNTEAFF
CDR3nt: TGCGCCAGCAGTGAGGGGGGGTCGAACACTGAAGCTTTCTTT

v_gene: TRBV6-1
j_gene: TRBJ1-4
abundance: NA
d_gene: NA
CDR3aa: CASSRQSANEKLFF
CDR3nt: TGTGCCAGCAGTCGACAGTCCGCTAATGAAAAACTGTTTTTT

v_gene: TRBV6-5
j_gene: TRBJ2-7
abundance: few
d_gene: NA
CDR3aa: CASRQGSYEQYF
CDR3nt: TGTGCCAGCAGACAGGGCTCCTACGAGCAGTACTTC

v_gene: TRBV6-1
j_gene: TRBJ2-7
abundance: few
d_gene: NA
CDR3aa: CASPGTQGPIYEQYF
CDR3nt: TGTGCCAGCCCTGGGACACAGGGCCCGATCTACGAGCAGTACTTC

v_gene: TRBV7-9
j_gene: TRBJ2-7
abundance: NA
d_gene: TRBD1
CDR3aa: CASSQNLNRDRGYEQYF
CDR3nt: TGTGCCAGCAGTCAAAACCTCAACCGGGACAGGGGATACGAGCAGTACTTC

v_gene: TRBV5-4
j_gene: TRBJ2-3
abundance: NA
d_gene: NA
CDR3aa: CATNPHPGTSTDTQYF
CDR3nt: TGTGCCACCAACCCACACCCCGGGACATCCACGGATACGCAGTATTTT

v_gene: TRBV29-1
j_gene: TRBJ2-2
abundance: NA
d_gene: TRBD1
CDR3aa: CSGRGPVTGELFF
CDR3nt: TGCAGCGGCAGGGGGCCGGTCACCGGGGAGCTGTTTTTT

v_gene: TRBV6-6
j_gene: TRBJ2-7
abundance: NA
d_gene: TRBD1
CDR3aa: CAAQGAGYEQYF
CDR3nt: TGTGCCGCCCAGGGGGCGGGCTACGAGCAGTACTTC

v_gene: TRBV6-5
j_gene: TRBJ2-5
abundance: NA
d_gene: NA
CDR3aa: CASSYSSLAAETQYF
CDR3nt: TGTGCCAGCAGTTACTCGTCGCTAGCTGCGGAGACCCAGTACTTC

v_gene: TRBV5-1
j_gene: TRBJ1-3
abundance: NA
d_gene: TRBD1
CDR3aa: CASSVRDRGSGNTIYF
CDR3nt: TGCGCCAGCAGCGTTCGGGACAGGGGCTCTGGAAACACCATATATTTT

v_gene: TRBV7-9
j_gene: TRBJ1-2
abundance: NA
d_gene: TRBD1
CDR3aa: CASSPPGQGDYGYTF
CDR3nt: TGTGCCAGCAGCCCGCCCGGACAGGGTGACTATGGCTACACCTTC

v_gene: TRBV28
j_gene: TRBJ1-2
abundance: many
d_gene: TRBD1
CDR3aa: CASSRQGISYGYTF
CDR3nt: TGTGCCAGCAGCCGACAGGGTATAAGCTATGGCTACACCTTC

v_gene: TRBV18
j_gene: TRBJ1-1
abundance: NA
d_gene: NA
CDR3aa: CASSPAQGIMNTEAFF
CDR3nt: TGTGCCAGCTCACCGGCGCAGGGGATCATGAACACTGAAGCTTTCTTT

v_gene: TRBV19
j_gene: TRBJ1-2
abundance: NA
d_gene: NA
CDR3aa: CASTNRPYYGYTF
CDR3nt: TGTGCCAGTACTAACAGGCCCTACTATGGCTACACCTTC

v_gene: TRBV6-6
j_gene: TRBJ1-5
abundance: NA
d_gene: NA
CDR3aa: CASSYSNRNQPQHF
CDR3nt: TGTGCCAGCAGTTACTCGAACAGAAATCAGCCCCAGCATTTT

v_gene: TRBV2
j_gene: TRBJ1-2
abundance: NA
d_gene: TRBD1
CDR3aa: CASSSGTGGSYGYTF
CDR3nt: TGTGCCAGCAGTTCCGGGACAGGGGGATCCTATGGCTACACCTTC

v_gene: TRBV7-3
j_gene: TRBJ2-2
abundance: NA
d_gene: NA
CDR3aa: CASSLTPGLNTGELFF
CDR3nt: TGTGCCAGCAGCTTAACCCCAGGTTTGAACACCGGGGAGCTGTTTTTT

v_gene: TRBV27
j_gene: TRBJ2-7
abundance: NA
d_gene: TRBD2
CDR3aa: CASRKLATTYEQYF
CDR3nt: TGTGCCAGCAGGAAACTAGCGACCACCTACGAGCAGTACTTC

v_gene: TRBV5-1
j_gene: TRBJ1-1
abundance: once
d_gene: NA
CDR3aa: CASSLSRQLNTEAFF
CDR3nt: TGCGCCAGCAGCTTGTCTCGACAGTTGAACACTGAAGCTTTCTTT

v_gene: TRBV5-8
j_gene: TRBJ2-5
abundance: NA
d_gene: NA
CDR3aa: CASSEWETQYF
CDR3nt: TGTGCCAGCAGCGAGTGGGAGACCCAGTACTTC

v_gene: TRBV30
j_gene: TRBJ2-1
abundance: NA
d_gene: NA
CDR3aa: CALGPSSSYNEQFF
CDR3nt: TGTGCCCTGGGTCCTAGCAGCTCCTACAATGAGCAGTTCTTC

v_gene: TRBV6-5
j_gene: TRBJ2-1
abundance: few
d_gene: TRBD2
CDR3aa: CASSYDPLAGDEEQFF
CDR3nt: TGTGCCAGCAGTTACGACCCCCTAGCGGGAGATGAGGAGCAGTTCTTC